Shown below are 27 T cell receptor beta chains from a single sample sequenced in a study of blood T cell repertoires in COVID-19. Generated by immunoSEQ multiplex PCR, the TCRdb table keeps only in-frame clones and is missing some. Counted here are 40,000 or so clones, roughly 92% occurring once; the ten biggest clones make up over 2%. Sequencing was done on a sample of peripheral blood. These receptors came from a man aged 45-65 years with active COVID-19.

This clone was seen a single time. The chain combines TRBV10-2 with TRBJ2-7; no clear D gene. Germline CDR1 is WSHSY and CDR2 is SAAADI. There are 14 residues in the CDR3. Trimming removed 8 bases at V and 0 bases at J, with 14 bases between. This CDR3 is CASCGQPFSYEQYF. For the CDR3, the DNA is TGCGCCAGCTGCGGTCAGCCTTTCTCCTACGAGCAGTACTTC.

The rearrangement uses TRBV19 and TRBJ2-2, with D maybe TRBD2 (6 bases). CDR3 length: 14 residues. Trimming took off 0 bases at V and 5 bases at J, with 7 bases between the two ends. Germline CDR1 and CDR2: LNHDA and SQIVND (reference sequence). The CDR3, as DNA: TGTGCCAGTAGTATAGAAGGGAGGACCGGGGAGCTGTTTTTT. It yields the protein CASSIEGRTGELFF.

The chain's CDR3 is CASSSHPRVSIWVSYNEQFF. The DNA for the CDR3 is TGTGCCAGCAGTTCCCATCCCCGGGTCTCAATTTGGGTATCCTACAATGAGCAGTTCTTC. This chain uses TRBV28 with TRBJ2-1, with D unresolved. The CDR3 contains 20 residues. CDR1 is MDHEN and CDR2 is SYDVKM in the germline V gene. Trimming took 4 bases from V and 1 from J, leaving 26 bases between them.

V gene TRBV15 combines with J gene TRBJ1-1; D gene unclear. V lost 2 bases and J 4 bases, leaving 5 bases between the germline ends. Germline-derived CDR1 and CDR2 are LNHNV and YYDKDF (reference sequence). The CDR3 is 12 residues long. The CDR3 DNA reads TGTGCCACCAGCAGACGAGGCACTGAAGCTTTCTTT. This encodes CATSRRGTEAFF.

The chain uses TRBV5-1 and TRBJ2-5, with D maybe TRBD2 (5 bases). The CDR3 has 15 amino acids. The V gene lost 5 bases and the J gene lost 4 bases, with 18 bases spanning the gap. Germline CDR1 is SGHRS and CDR2 is YFSETQ. Here the CDR3 reads CASRPEGARRETQYF. CDR3 DNA sequence: TGCGCCAGCAGACCCGAGGGTGCGCGCCGAGAGACCCAGTACTTC.

The genes are TRBV5-4 and TRBJ1-2, with 8 bases aligning to TRBD1. After removal of 3 bases from V and 0 bases from J, the junction contained 10 bases not matched to a gene. This CDR3 comprises 17 residues. Looked up from germline, CDR1 is SGHNT and CDR2 is YYREEE (reference sequence). CDR3 nucleotides: TGTGCCAGCAGCTCTCAGGGGGCCCGATCAGCTAACTATGGCTACACCTTC. Its translation: CASSSQGARSANYGYTF.

The V and J genes are TRBV6-2 or TRBV6-3 and TRBJ2-7; TRBD2 matches at 9 bases. V was clipped by 3 bases and J by 5 bases; unmatched bases: 8. CDR1 and CDR2 from the germline V gene are MNHEY and SVGEGT. There are 15 residues in the CDR3. CDR3 loop: CASSYGSSGMDEQYF. CDR3 sequence (DNA): TGTGCCAGCAGTTATGGGTCTAGCGGGATGGACGAGCAGTACTTC.

About this clone: The junction and the germline gene differ at one end; a read error may be behind it. The chain carries TRBV7-4 and TRBJ2-4, with a possible D match to TRBD1 (7 bases). The CDR3 is 11 residues long. Germline V lookup: CDR1 SGHVT, CDR2 SQSDAQ. CDR3 coding DNA: TGTGCCAGCAGCTACAGGGGCTTGGGGGGCTTC. It codes for CASSYRGLGGF.

The V and J genes are TRBV18 and TRBJ2-5; D perhaps matches TRBD1 (6 bases). V was shortened by 3 bases and J by 1 base, with 15 bases between the two germline ends. Per germline, CDR1 KGHSH and CDR2 LQKENI. The CDR3 totals 16 residues. The CDR3 is CASSPGHGSFQETQYF. CDR3 DNA sequence: TGTGCCAGCTCACCGGGACACGGATCTTTCCAAGAGACCCAGTACTTC.

This sequence joins TRBV6-5 and TRBJ1-1, with 8 bases identical to TRBD1. Trimming cost V 8 bases and J 2 bases; bases outside gene matches: 7. The germline V gene encodes CDR1 MNHEY and CDR2 SVGAGI. The CDR3 totals 14 residues. In DNA form, the CDR3 reads TGTGCCAGCGCTGAACAGGGGGGAAACACTGAAGCTTTCTTT. This encodes CASAEQGGNTEAFF.

The V gene is TRBV7-9, the J gene TRBJ1-2; D is unresolved. CDR1 and CDR2 (germline): SEHNR, FQNEAQ (reference sequence). The CDR3 sequence is 13 residues long. V was clipped by 3 bases and J by 2 bases, with 7 bases between them. CDR3 sequence: CASSFDSNYGYTF. CDR3 coding DNA: TGTGCCAGCAGCTTTGATAGCAACTATGGCTACACCTTC.

This clone was observed a single time. The genes are TRBV24-1 and TRBJ2-2; TRBD1 aligns across 7 bases. This CDR3 is 15 amino acids long. V lost 2 bases, J lost 2 bases, and 1 base stayed unmatched. Germline V gene data show CDR1 as KGHDR and CDR2 as SFDVKD. The CDR3 sequence is CATSDSGGNTGELFF. DNA for the CDR3: TGTGCCACCAGTGATTCAGGGGGTAACACCGGGGAGCTGTTTTTT.

The V and J genes are TRBV6-5 and TRBJ2-1, with 8 bases fitting TRBD2. The CDR3 loop spans 15 amino acids. Germline trimming cut 4 bases from V and 5 bases from J; bases unmatched to any gene: 7. In germline, CDR1 is MNHEY, CDR2 SVGAGI. CDR3 protein: CASSSSGGWDNEQFF. For the CDR3, the DNA is TGTGCCAGCAGTTCCTCGGGGGGGTGGGACAATGAGCAGTTCTTC.

The chain has TRBV13 and TRBJ2-7; 13 nucleotides align to TRBD2. Germline loops: CDR1 PRHDT, CDR2 FYEKMQ (reference sequence). The CDR3 covers 18 residues. Trimming at V came to 5 bases and at J to 2 bases, leaving 12 bases not matched to a gene. In DNA form, the CDR3 reads TGTGCCAGCAGCCCCTCCAGGACTAGCGGGGGTAGTACCTACGAGCAGTACTTC. It specifies CASSPSRTSGGSTYEQYF.

The chain couples TRBV5-6 to TRBJ1-1; possible D gene TRBD1, 5 bases. The CDR3 runs to 17 residues. V lost 5 bases and J lost 6, with 26 bases in between. Per the germline V gene, CDR1 is SGHDT and CDR2 is YYEEEE. The DNA of the CDR3 is TGTGCCAGCAGTCACCCCGCGGGGCAGTTGCTTGGGGCTGAAGCTTTCTTT. Encoded protein: CASSHPAGQLLGAEAFF.

V gene TRBV18 combines with J gene TRBJ1-1; 8 nucleotides line up with TRBD1. This CDR3 has 16 residues. V was pared by 3 bases and J by 1 base, with 7 bases of the junction left unmatched. The germline gives CDR1 KGHSH, CDR2 LQKENI. In DNA form, the CDR3 reads TGTGCCAGCTCACCTACATCAGGACAGGGGAACACTGAAGCTTTCTTT. It yields the protein CASSPTSGQGNTEAFF.

This sequence joins TRBV18 and TRBJ2-3; 9 bases match TRBD2. The CDR3 runs to 16 residues. With 5 bases clipped from V and 3 bases from J, the junction kept 9 bases outside the gene matches. CDR1 is KGHSH and CDR2 is LQKENI in the germline V gene. CDR3 in DNA: TGTGCCAGCTCATCCCGCCTAGCGGGAAGTACAGATACGCAGTATTTT. Translation gives CASSSRLAGSTDTQYF.

The rearrangement links TRBV30 to TRBJ1-2; D is perhaps TRBD1 (5 bases). The CDR3 extends over 13 amino acids. V lost 1 base and J 3 bases, leaving 9 bases between the germline ends. Germline lookup yields CDR1 GTSNPN and CDR2 SVGIG (reference sequence). CDR3 region: CAWSGQPHYGYTF. DNA of the CDR3: TGTGCCTGGAGTGGACAGCCCCACTATGGCTACACCTTC.

V usage is TRBV6-2 or TRBV6-3 and J usage is TRBJ1-6; no definite D call. Germline V gene sequence: CDR1 MNHEY, CDR2 SVGEGT. Trimming removed 5 bases at V and 8 bases at J, with 16 bases between. This CDR3 has 15 residues. CDR3 amino acids: CASSHPGRNYSPLHF. The CDR3 region has the DNA TGTGCCAGCAGTCACCCCGGGAGGAACTATTCACCCCTCCACTTT.

V and J are TRBV5-1 and TRBJ1-2, with D perhaps TRBD1 (6 bases). This CDR3 comprises 14 residues. With 0 bases removed from V and 7 bases from J, the gap between germline ends came to 13 bases. Germline V gene data show CDR1 as SGHRS and CDR2 as YFSETQ. CDR3 sequence reads: CASSLGQGISGYTF. In DNA, the CDR3 is TGCGCCAGCAGCTTGGGGCAGGGGATTAGTGGCTACACCTTC.

The chain uses TRBV7-8 and TRBJ1-2; D is undetermined. V was shortened by 5 bases and J by 0 bases, with 13 bases between the two germline ends. Germline V gene data show CDR1 as SGHVS and CDR2 as FQNEAQ. The CDR3 loop spans 15 amino acids. In nucleotides, the CDR3 is TGTGCCAGCAGCGCTAGCATCGGGGCTAACTATGGCTACACCTTC. The encoded protein is CASSASIGANYGYTF. The whole variable domain, filled in from reference TRBV7-8 and TRBJ1-2, reads GAGVSQSPRYKVAKRGQDVALRCDPISGHVSLFWYQQALGQGPEFLTYFQNEAQLDKSGLPSDRFFAERPEGSVSTLKIQRTQQEDSAVYLCASSASIGANYGYTFGSGTRLTVV.

CDR3 sequence: CASRDRAIQETQYF. The CDR3, as DNA: TGTGCCAGCCGGGACAGGGCTATCCAAGAGACCCAGTACTTC. The chain uses TRBV5-4 and TRBJ2-5; 9 positions agree with TRBD1. From germline, CDR1 is SGHNT and CDR2 YYREEE (reference sequence). V trimming: 7 bases; J trimming: 1 base; junction bases outside the gene matches: 5. The CDR3 has 14 amino acids.

This clone has just one count. The rearrangement joins TRBV9 to TRBJ2-5, with 7 bases matching TRBD2. Germline lookup yields CDR1 SGDLS and CDR2 YYNGEE. The CDR3 has 15 residues. Germline trimming cut 2 bases from V and 2 bases from J; bases unmatched to any gene: 6. The CDR3 nucleotides read TGTGCCAGCAGCGTGGGGACGGGAGGACAAGAGACCCAGTACTTC. Translation: CASSVGTGGQETQYF.

As DNA, the CDR3 is TGTGCCAGCAGCCATTCCCAAGTGCGGGGTCGTCGGGGCTACACCTTC. It encodes CASSHSQVRGRRGYTF. This rearrangement joins TRBV3-1 (or the pseudogene TRBV3-2) to TRBJ1-2, with D uncertain. Trimming removed 3 bases from V and 8 bases from J, with 22 bases in between. This CDR3 is 16 amino acids long. Per the germline V gene, CDR1 is LGHDT and CDR2 is YNNKEL (reference sequence).

The chain joins TRBV19 to TRBJ2-1, with TRBD1 identical over 8 bases. From germline, CDR1 is LNHDA and CDR2 SQIVND (reference sequence). The CDR3 has 15 residues. The trim removed 3 bases at V and 10 bases at J, leaving 11 bases unmatched. The CDR3 nucleotides are TGTGCCAGTAGTATCCCCGGGACAGGCCGACCAGAGCAGTTCTTC. Translated: CASSIPGTGRPEQFF.

V and J are TRBV30 and TRBJ1-2, with D unclear. Germline CDR1 is GTSNPN and CDR2 is SVGIG (reference sequence). This CDR3 has 14 amino acids. V was cut by 2 bases and J by 4 bases, with 14 bases left in between. CDR3 protein: CAWSLHPVAYGYTF. DNA for the CDR3: TGTGCCTGGAGTCTCCACCCAGTAGCCTATGGCTACACCTTC.

V usage is TRBV27 and J usage is TRBJ2-2; weak D call: TRBD1 (6 bases). The V end lost 8 bases, the J end lost 6 bases, and 10 bases lay between the germline ends. This CDR3 has 12 residues. Germline values: CDR1 MNHEY, CDR2 SMNVEV (reference sequence). The CDR3 sequence is CASGGPPGELFF. DNA of the CDR3: TGTGCCAGCGGGGGCCCTCCCGGGGAGCTGTTTTTT.